Included here is one TCR beta chain sequence, with context. Its target is not known. The PCR contained 60 Vbeta and 13 Jbeta primers. Profiled with immunoSEQ multiplex PCR; TCRdb holds only in-frame clones, not every one. The data hold approximately 97,000 clones, with approximately 87% observed a single time. V lost 6 bases to trimming and J lost 0 bases, with 17 bases between them. Germline V gene sequence: CDR1 LNHDA, CDR2 SQIVND (reference sequence). The CDR3 sequence is 16 residues long. The data stem from a study of cytomegalovirus exposure and HLA in healthy donors. Study-wide results and caveats: In a later analysis, CMV-associated beta chains were mostly HLA-associated, it appeared.

Sequencing was carried out using PBMCs. The receptor comes from a man aged 35-49 years in good health and CMV-seronegative. The chain combines TRBV19 with TRBJ1-2; D perhaps matches TRBD1 (6 bases). CDR3 sequence reads: CASSRTDWYTNYGYTF. The CDR3 DNA follows: TGTGCCAGTAGCAGGACAGATTGGTACACTAACTATGGCTACACCTTC.